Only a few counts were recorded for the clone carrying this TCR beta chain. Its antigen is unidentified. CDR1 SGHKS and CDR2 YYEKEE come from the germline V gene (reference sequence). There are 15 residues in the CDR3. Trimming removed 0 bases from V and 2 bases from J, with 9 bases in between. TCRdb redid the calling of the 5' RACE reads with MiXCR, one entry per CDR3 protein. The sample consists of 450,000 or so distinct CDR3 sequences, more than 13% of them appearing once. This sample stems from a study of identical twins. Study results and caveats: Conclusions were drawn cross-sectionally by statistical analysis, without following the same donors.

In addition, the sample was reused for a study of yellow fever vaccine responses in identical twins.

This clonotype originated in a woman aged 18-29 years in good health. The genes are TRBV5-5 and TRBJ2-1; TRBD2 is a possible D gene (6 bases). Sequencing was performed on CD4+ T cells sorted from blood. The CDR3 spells CASSLERRAYNEQFF. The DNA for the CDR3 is TGTGCCAGCAGCTTGGAAAGGAGGGCCTACAATGAGCAGTTCTTC.